One sample yielded the 18 T cell receptor beta chains listed below, sequenced in a study of T-cell memory formation after mild COVID-19. TCRdb passed the 5' RACE reads through MiXCR, listing each CDR3 protein once. The sample lists about 320,000 distinct CDR3 sequences; 14% were seen once. Sequencing was performed on PBMCs or a T cell subset sorted from them (not recorded which). These receptors were taken from a man aged 18-30 years who had mild COVID-19 (a few samples of this study predate the infection). Cell type and time point are not known.

The genes are TRBV5-1 and TRBJ2-3; TRBD2 matches at 9 bases. J lost 2 bases, V lost 4 bases, and 8 bases had no gene match. This CDR3 spans 16 amino acids. Germline lookup yields CDR1 SGHRS and CDR2 YFSETQ. CDR3 DNA: TGCGCCAGCAGCCCTGGGGCTAGCGGGGCCACAGATACGCAGTATTTT. It encodes CASSPGASGATDTQYF.

In this sample, this clonotype turned up a few times. This chain connects TRBV5-1 to TRBJ2-5, with D unresolved. This CDR3 has 11 residues. V gave up 6 bases and J gave up 5 bases, with 8 bases separating them. Germline lookup yields CDR1 SGHRS and CDR2 YFSETQ. CDR3 amino acids: CASNAVETQYF. CDR3 nucleotides: TGCGCCAGCAACGCGGTTGAGACCCAGTACTTC.

The rearrangement joins TRBV20-1 to TRBJ2-1; 9 nucleotides line up with TRBD2. Trimming removed 3 bases from V and 7 bases from J; junction bases left unmatched: 7. CDR1 DFQATT and CDR2 SNEGSKA come from the germline V gene (reference sequence). The CDR3 spans 14 residues. CDR3 nucleotide sequence: TGCAGTGCTAGGCGGGCTAGCGGGGCAAATGAGCAGTTCTTC. It translates to CSARRASGANEQFF.

The rearrangement uses TRBV30 and TRBJ1-2, with D perhaps matching TRBD1 (6 bases). The CDR3 sequence is 13 residues long. Germline CDR1 is GTSNPN and CDR2 is SVGIG (reference sequence). Between the trimmed V and J ends, which lost 0 bases and 4 bases, there was a span of 9 bases. This CDR3 reads CAWSVGGSYGYTF. The CDR3 nucleotides read TGTGCCTGGAGTGTGGGGGGCAGCTATGGCTACACCTTC.

This clonotype has only a few counts. The V and J genes are TRBV20-1 and TRBJ2-1, with unresolved D. V dropped 0 bases and J dropped 0 bases, with 18 bases sitting between them. The CDR3 runs 18 residues. Germline V gene lookup returns CDR1 DFQATT and CDR2 SNEGSKA (reference sequence). The CDR3 sequence is CSARDPQKSSSSYNEQFF. In nucleotides, the CDR3 is TGCAGTGCTAGAGATCCCCAGAAGTCAAGTAGCTCCTACAATGAGCAGTTCTTC.

This clonotype was recorded at least ten times. The chain recombines TRBV5-1 with TRBJ2-3; D not certain. This CDR3 spans 14 amino acids. Germline CDR1 SGHRS, CDR2 YFSETQ. The V and J ends lost 4 bases and 0 bases respectively, with 9 bases between them. The CDR3: CASSTRISTDTQYF. The CDR3 DNA follows: TGCGCCAGCAGCACACGTATAAGCACAGATACGCAGTATTTT.

The gene calls are TRBV10-3 and TRBJ2-7, with D possibly matching TRBD2 (5 bases). This CDR3 contains 13 residues. The germline V gene encodes CDR1 ENHRY and CDR2 SYGVKD. Trimming removed 10 bases at V and 6 bases at J, with 19 bases between. CDR3 region: CASVARVFSEQYF. The CDR3 DNA is TGTGCCAGCGTCGCGAGGGTGTTCTCCGAGCAGTACTTC.

This sequence joins TRBV7-2 and TRBJ1-6; TRBD1 might be the D (5 bases). V lost 0 bases and J 9 bases, leaving 12 bases between the germline ends. CDR1 SGHTA and CDR2 FQGNSA come from the germline V gene. The CDR3 is 15 residues long. In nucleotides, the CDR3 is TGTGCCAGCAGCTTAGCTCTGGGGCTGTTTTCACCCCTCCACTTT. Its protein is CASSLALGLFSPLHF.

The rearrangement links TRBV20-1 to TRBJ1-1; tentatively, D is TRBD1 (5 bases). The CDR3 spans 13 residues. Per the germline V gene, CDR1 is DFQATT and CDR2 is SNEGSKA (reference sequence). V was cut by 5 bases and J by 1 base, with 11 bases left in between. CDR3: CSAPRQPNTEAFF. The CDR3 bases are TGCAGTGCTCCGAGACAGCCGAACACTGAAGCTTTCTTT.

The chain has TRBV18 and TRBJ2-5; 12 bases fit TRBD2. V lost 1 base, J lost 5 bases, and 5 bases stayed unmatched. From germline, CDR1 is KGHSH and CDR2 LQKENI. The CDR3 length is 16 residues. Here the CDR3 reads CASSPQLAGGRETQYF. The CDR3 region has the DNA TGTGCCAGCTCACCACAACTAGCGGGGGGTCGGGAGACCCAGTACTTC.

The sample holds a few counts of this clonotype. The gene calls are TRBV6-1 and TRBJ1-5; unclear D gene. This CDR3 region has 16 residues. V lost 4 bases and J lost 5, with 18 bases in between. Germline values: CDR1 MNHNS, CDR2 SASEGT. CDR3: CASSGLRERWDQPQHF. The CDR3 nucleotides read TGTGCCAGCAGTGGTTTACGGGAGCGGTGGGATCAGCCCCAGCATTTT.

A note on this clonotype: Sequence at one end of the junction differs from germline and may be a read error. The rearrangement uses TRBV7-2 and TRBJ2-5; D remains unclear. Per the germline V gene, CDR1 is SGHTA and CDR2 is FQGNSA. The CDR3 has 13 residues. The CDR3 is CASSPWNHETQYF. In DNA form, the CDR3 reads TGTGCCAGCAGCCCGTGGAACCATGAGACCCAGTACTTC.

V gene TRBV20-1 combines with J gene TRBJ2-2, with TRBD2 identical over 7 bases. The CDR3 sequence is 16 residues long. With V trimmed by 0 bases and J by 3 bases, 7 bases remained unmatched. Germline loops: CDR1 DFQATT, CDR2 SNEGSKA (reference sequence). CDR3 sequence: CSARDRRLADTGELFF. In nucleotides, the CDR3 is TGCAGTGCTAGAGATAGGCGGCTAGCGGACACCGGGGAGCTGTTTTTT.

This chain uses TRBV5-1 with TRBJ2-5; D is ambiguous. This CDR3 contains 12 residues. Trimming cost V 7 bases and J 1 base, with 8 bases left between them. Germline CDR1 reads SGHRS; CDR2 reads YFSETQ. DNA for the CDR3: TGCGCCAGCCGAGAGCGCCAAGAGACCCAGTACTTC. Its translation: CASRERQETQYF.

This chain uses TRBV6-2 or TRBV6-3 with TRBJ1-1; D is unresolved. Between the trimmed V and J ends, which lost 4 bases and 0 bases, there was a span of 9 bases. This CDR3 region has 14 residues. From germline, CDR1 is MNHEY and CDR2 SVGEGT. CDR3 sequence: CASSFWEVNTEAFF. CDR3 in DNA: TGTGCCAGCAGTTTTTGGGAGGTGAACACTGAAGCTTTCTTT.

The chain uses TRBV19 and TRBJ1-4; D is perhaps TRBD1 (5 bases). Trimming stripped 7 bases from V and 14 bases from J, with 20 bases between. This CDR3 has 13 residues. The germline V gene has CDR1 LNHDA and CDR2 SQIVND (reference sequence). The CDR3 region has the DNA TGTGCCAGTACCCCTCTGGGCAGGGAGCACCTGTTTTTT. Translation gives CASTPLGREHLFF.

The rearrangement uses TRBV9 and TRBJ2-1, with D maybe TRBD1 (8 bases). The germline V and J ends were trimmed by 4 bases and 3 bases, with 14 bases remaining between them. CDR3 length equals 15 residues. Germline values: CDR1 SGDLS, CDR2 YYNGEE. The CDR3 sequence is CASSLRGTGYNEQFF. The CDR3 nucleotides read TGTGCCAGCAGCCTGCGGGGGACAGGCTACAATGAGCAGTTCTTC.

The gene calls are TRBV7-6 and TRBJ1-6, with a possible D match to TRBD1 (5 bases). The CDR3 sequence is 15 residues long. V was pared by 5 bases and J by 4 bases, with 12 bases between. Germline-derived CDR1 and CDR2 are SGHVS and FNYEAQ. CDR3 sequence: CASSPRQGYNSPLHF. The CDR3 DNA reads TGTGCCAGCAGCCCGAGGCAGGGATATAATTCACCCCTCCACTTT.